The 3 T cell receptor beta chains listed next were all sequenced from one sample in a study of Ad26.COV2.S vaccination and SARS-CoV-2 variants. Clones were sequenced by immunoSEQ multiplex PCR, and TCRdb holds only the in-frame ones, with some missing. The sample yields more than 300,000 clones, approximately 86% seen once. Treatment defined: 15 to 20 received Ad26.COV2.S at low or high dose, single or two shots; about 5 received placebo; per-sample allocation not given. Vaccine and placebo recipients were sampled on day 63 after the first injection. This sample comprised peripheral blood, obtained in a trial of Ad26.COV2.S vaccine versus placebo. The receptor set was obtained from a person aged 18-65 years who received the Ad26.COV2.S COVID-19 vaccine or a placebo.

The chain combines TRBV28 with TRBJ2-7, with D possibly matching TRBD1 (6 bases). The V and J ends lost 0 bases and 2 bases respectively, with 14 bases between them. The CDR3 consists of 16 residues. In germline, CDR1 is MDHEN, CDR2 SYDVKM. The CDR3 here is CASSLWTAGVAYEQYF. CDR3 DNA: TGTGCCAGCAGTTTATGGACGGCAGGGGTCGCCTACGAGCAGTACTTC.

This chain connects TRBV14 to TRBJ2-1, with 10 bases identical to TRBD2. The V gene end was trimmed by 4 bases and the J gene end by 0 bases; junction bases not matched to a gene: 15. The CDR3 contains 20 residues. From germline, CDR1 is SGHDN and CDR2 FVKESK. CDR3 DNA: TGTGCCAGCAGCCCCAAGGTTAGCGGGGGGTCCTCTATCTCCTACAATGAGCAGTTCTTC. Encoded protein: CASSPKVSGGSSISYNEQFF.

This clone was found many times. This rearrangement joins TRBV28 to TRBJ2-7; D is perhaps TRBD2 (5 bases). The V gene's germline CDR1 is MDHEN and CDR2 SYDVKM. V was cut by 6 bases and J by 2 bases, with 8 bases left in between. The CDR3 length is 12 residues. CDR3 sequence reads: CASRSGAYEQYF. The CDR3 DNA reads TGTGCCAGCAGATCCGGGGCCTACGAGCAGTACTTC. Combining the CDR3 with reference TRBV28 and TRBJ2-7 gives the whole variable domain DVKVTQSSRYLVKRTGEKVFLECVQDMDHENMFWYRQDPGLGLRLIYFSYDVKMKEKGDIPEGYSVSREKKERFSLILESASTNQTSMYLCASRSGAYEQYFGPGTRLTVT.